This T cell receptor (beta chain) was sequenced in a study of shared clonotypes between healthy human individuals (dated by TCRdb to about 2020). In the study overall: The cohort included a few men and two women between 18 and 49 years of age. Different laboratories and diverse techniques were used to prepare libraries and sequence TCR repertoires, to increase sequencing depth and limit assay-specific biases. To estimate repertoire size and how much clonotypes are shared between individuals, the study performed deep sequencing of blood TCR repertoires from about five healthy adults. Each donor's leukapheresis produced roughly between about 0.9 and 9.5 billion PBMCs. Per donor, three plates each were used for CD4 naive and CD4 memory, two for CD8 naive, and one for CD8 memory.

Comment on this clone: Its antigen is not yet known. No base quality values were provided; no much bigger clone lies one nucleotide off.

General study outcomes and caveats: Estimated clonotype richness was generally larger for naive than for memory subsets. Only blood was sampled, and tissue TCR repertoires likely differ from those in blood. Approximately 5% of naive CD4, more than 3% of naive CD8, roughly 2.4% of memory CD4, and 0.4% of memory CD8 clonotypes were shared across several donors. Pairwise subsampling led to the expectation that sequencing depth would affect the degree of clonotype sharing among donors. Because the study included a small number of donors, the genetic and exposure-history diversity represented was limited. Incomplete sequencing was indicated by rarefaction of sorted-subset datasets, despite the large sequencing depth. Compared with non-shared clonotypes, clonotypes shared by all four sorted-subset donors had higher generation probabilities.

V is pared back by 3 bases and J by 0 bases, with 8 bases lying between the germline termini. Including the terminal cysteine and phenylalanine, the CDR3 comprises 14 residues. Kept here is only the CDR3 DNA, which spans 42 bases and is read in frame from base 1. Looking up the germline V gene yields CDR1 MDHEN and CDR2 SYDVKM. Using the deep immunoSEQ assay, TCR CDR3 regions were amplified from genomic DNA by multiplex PCR. Extracted genomic DNA from each cell subset was distributed evenly across all wells of several immunoSEQ 96-well plates, and each plate was treated as a replicate. For sorted subsets, around 0.2 ug genomic DNA, equal to 30,000 to 35,000 T cell genomes, was loaded into each replicate PCR. Purified libraries were quantified with a Qubit 3.0 fluorometer, sized on a Bioanalyzer 2100, and re-quantified with the KAPA Library Quantification kit. Every immunoSEQ 96-well plate was sequenced on a separate single-read 150-cycle Illumina NextSeq 550 flow cell. As for how the authors treated the data: Because the immunoSEQ output included only junctional sequences and no quality scores, the filtering could not be the same as the filtering used for full-length reads. To assign V/J genes and CDR3, sequences were annotated using PyIR, a Python wrapper for IgBLAST v1.9, with IMGT germline references. Reads were filtered out if the reads had weak V/J assignments (E-value above 1e-6), no CDR3, stop codons, out-of-frame junctions, or ambiguous translated residues. V3J clonotypes were defined as sequences sharing an identical inferred V gene, J gene, and CDR3 amino acid sequence. Percentage overlap between repertoires was calculated by dividing the number of shared unique clonotypes by the size of the smaller repertoire. Richness of each repertoire was evaluated using RTK rarefaction, the Chao1 estimator, and Recon v2.1 estimates of unobserved clonotypes. Generation probabilities were computed with OLGA for all TCRbeta clonotypes obtained by the gDNA method from a handful of donors. TCRdb mirrors the immuneACCESS table, restricted to in-frame sequences. Some clones are absent from its copies; in checked studies, under half trace to an unresolved V gene, and the reason for the others is unknown. V and J calls and clone size follow that table, whereas D and trimming were derived from the DNA. This sample holds 600,000 to 800,000 clones; 72% were observed only once. The top ten clones comprise more than 1.5% of the sample.

Donors were healthy HIV-negative adults with no recently reported acute infections or vaccinations. Every donor was a Caucasian adult living in Nashville, Tennessee, USA. CD4+ T cells were enriched through magnetic negative selection, after which naive cells were positively selected on CD45RA and the remaining negative fraction served as the memory subset. Blood was collected by leukapheresis, and PBMCs were isolated by Ficoll-Histopaque density gradient centrifugation and then cryopreserved in liquid nitrogen vapor phase. Analytical flow cytometry was used to check the purity and quantity of every magnetically sorted T cell population. From each sorted fraction, genomic DNA was isolated and quantified by UV absorbance on a Nanodrop 2000c.

The rearrangement joined TRBV28 to TRBJ1-1; the D segment could be TRBD1, given 5 matching bases. The sample was memory CD4+ T cells sorted from blood. What the cell subset or site label conveys for this sample: CD45RA-negative fraction. This TCR came from a woman under 40 in good health. The nucleotide sequence is given as TGTGCCAGCAGTTTGGGGCGGATGAACACTGAAGCTTTCTTT. This is translated as CASSLGRMNTEAFF.